These T cell receptor beta chains were read from a single sample in a study of T cell responses to AZD1222 COVID-19 vaccine. Sequenced by immunoSEQ multiplex PCR; TCRdb stores in-frame clones only, minus some. The sample shows approximately 92,000 clones, approximately 91% of them seen only once. The material was peripheral blood, obtained on day 0 of AZD1222 vaccination. The receptors come from an adult in good health. The CDR3 runs from the conserved cysteine through the conserved F or W. A D gene is named only where the DNA matches it firmly. Only part of the rows carry a size: once, few, many, or a class if the clone is expanded.

D	J	V	size	CDR3	DNA
TRBD1	TRBJ1-5	TRBV10-3	.	CAIGSRQGNQPQHF	TGTGCCATCGGTAGTCGACAGGGGAATCAGCCCCAGCATTTT
.	TRBJ2-6	TRBV7-9	.	CASRKDRSSGANVLTF	TGTGCCAGCAGGAAGGACAGAAGCTCTGGGGCCAACGTCCTGACTTTC
TRBD2	TRBJ2-2	TRBV9	.	CASSPGLAGTGELFF	TGTGCCAGCAGCCCGGGACTAGCGGGCACCGGGGAGCTGTTTTTT
.	TRBJ2-2	TRBV24-1	.	CAIRRQDTGELFF	TGTGCCATTCGACGACAGGACACCGGGGAGCTGTTTTTT
.	TRBJ1-6	TRBV7-3	.	CATASQNNSPLHF	TGTGCCACAGCAAGCCAGAATAATTCACCCCTCCACTTT
.	TRBJ2-7	TRBV11-2	.	CASSFGQGSKYEQYF	TGTGCCAGCAGCTTTGGGCAGGGATCCAAGTACGAGCAGTACTTC
.	TRBJ2-7	TRBV5-6	.	CASSPLGQNSYEQYF	TGTGCCAGCAGCCCCTTAGGACAGAACTCCTACGAGCAGTACTTC
.	TRBJ2-7	TRBV18	.	CASSPRTTPSYEQYF	TGTGCCAGCTCACCTAGGACCACACCCTCTTACGAGCAGTACTTC
.	TRBJ1-1	TRBV12-3/TRBV12-4	.	CASSKQGPTEAFF	TGTGCCAGCAGTAAACAGGGCCCCACTGAAGCTTTCTTT
.	TRBJ2-3	TRBV24-1	.	CATSGVGASDTQYF	TGTGCCACCAGTGGGGTCGGGGCTTCAGATACGCAGTATTTT
.	TRBJ1-1	TRBV5-4	.	CASSFTGINTEAFF	TGTGCCAGCAGCTTCACAGGGATTAACACTGAAGCTTTCTTT
TRBD1	TRBJ1-5	TRBV29-1	.	CSVRETGSGGNQPQHF	TGCAGCGTTCGGGAGACAGGGAGTGGGGGCAATCAGCCCCAGCATTTT
.	TRBJ1-2	TRBV5-4	.	CASSLGDRANYGYTF	TGTGCCAGCAGCTTAGGTGACAGAGCGAACTATGGCTACACCTTC
.	TRBJ1-5	TRBV12-5	.	CASGPNWGNQPQHF	TGTGCTAGTGGTCCCAATTGGGGCAATCAGCCCCAGCATTTT
.	TRBJ2-7	TRBV3-1/TRBV3-2	many	CASSQDPYEQYF	TGTGCCAGCAGCCAAGATCCCTACGAGCAGTACTTC
.	TRBJ2-3	TRBV6-2/TRBV6-3	.	CASSSSTDTQYF	TGTGCCAGCAGCTCTAGCACAGATACGCAGTATTTT
TRBD1	TRBJ1-1	TRBV19	.	CASSYRGAEAFF	TGTGCCAGTAGTTACAGGGGTGCTGAAGCTTTCTTT
TRBD1	TRBJ2-2	TRBV18	.	CASSPRGQGAVAGELFF	TGTGCCAGCTCACCGAGGGGACAGGGGGCGGTCGCCGGGGAGCTGTTTTTT
.	TRBJ1-4	TRBV2	.	CASSLTAEKLFF	TGTGCCAGCAGTCTCACAGCAGAAAAACTGTTTTTT
.	TRBJ2-7	TRBV3-1/TRBV3-2	.	CASRKTAGEQYF	TGTGCCAGCAGAAAGACGGCGGGGGAGCAGTACTTC
.	TRBJ1-2	TRBV3-1/TRBV3-2	.	CASSQEGRARRNGYTF	TGTGCCAGCAGCCAAGAGGGCAGGGCAAGGAGGAATGGCTACACCTTC
.	TRBJ1-3	TRBV3-1/TRBV3-2	.	CASSQGQGNTIYF	TGTGCCAGCAGCCAAGGACAGGGAAACACCATATATTTT
.	TRBJ1-2	TRBV4-1	.	CASSQTRGGYTF	TGCGCCAGCAGCCAAACTCGGGGGGGCTACACCTTC
.	TRBJ2-1	TRBV6-5	.	CASSYTLGVYNEQFF	TGTGCCAGCAGTTACACCCTTGGGGTCTACAATGAGCAGTTCTTC
TRBD1	TRBJ2-3	TRBV24-1	.	CATSEGQGIADTQYF	TGTGCCACCAGTGAGGGACAGGGAATAGCAGATACGCAGTATTTT
.	TRBJ1-1	TRBV5-1	.	CASSLLGETEAFF	TGCGCCAGCAGCTTGTTAGGGGAGACTGAAGCTTTCTTT
.	TRBJ1-2	TRBV30	.	CGARTELGYYTF	TGTGGGGCCAGGACCGAGTTAGGGTACTACACCTTC
.	TRBJ1-1	TRBV7-9	.	CASSGRLYRSTEAFF	TGTGCCAGCAGCGGCAGACTCTATCGGAGCACTGAAGCTTTCTTT
.	TRBJ2-3	TRBV2	.	CASNSGAETDTQYF	TGTGCCAGCAATTCTGGGGCGGAGACAGATACGCAGTATTTT
.	TRBJ2-7	TRBV27	.	CASSSLGAPSYEQYF	TGTGCCAGCAGTTCCCTTGGGGCGCCGTCCTACGAGCAGTACTTC
TRBD2	TRBJ2-1	TRBV4-3	.	CASSQVPAGTGGNEQFF	TGCGCCAGCAGCCAAGTGCCAGCGGGGACCGGGGGCAATGAGCAGTTCTTC
.	TRBJ1-1	TRBV27	.	CASRAGEMNTEAFF	TGTGCCAGCAGAGCAGGCGAAATGAACACTGAAGCTTTCTTT
.	TRBJ2-7	TRBV7-9	.	CASSLQGRSEQYF	TGTGCCAGCAGCTTACAGGGAAGGAGCGAGCAGTACTTC
.	TRBJ1-4	TRBV5-1	.	CASSSDSGNEKLFF	TGCGCCAGCAGCTCGGACAGCGGGAATGAAAAACTGTTTTTT
.	TRBJ1-2	TRBV5-5	.	CASSLGQGGTALDGYTF	TGTGCCAGCAGCTTGGGTCAGGGAGGGACCGCTTTGGATGGCTACACCTTC
.	TRBJ2-7	TRBV6-6	.	CASSGTLTYEQYF	TGTGCCAGTTCCGGGACACTGACCTACGAGCAGTACTTC
.	TRBJ2-7	TRBV5-6	.	CASSLGRGGTYEQYF	TGTGCCAGCAGCTTAGGGAGGGGGGGTACCTACGAGCAGTACTTC
.	TRBJ1-5	TRBV15	.	CATSRVGASNQPQHF	TGTGCCACCAGCAGAGTAGGGGCCAGCAATCAGCCCCAGCATTTT
.	TRBJ2-1	TRBV7-9	.	CAADLGSYNEQFF	TGTGCCGCGGACCTGGGCTCCTACAATGAGCAGTTCTTC
.	TRBJ1-5	TRBV5-8	.	CASSSEGQGHQPQHF	TGTGCCAGCAGCTCGGAGGGCCAGGGCCATCAGCCCCAGCATTTT
.	TRBJ2-1	TRBV18	.	CASSPGYSYNEQFF	TGTGCCAGCTCACCAGGGTACTCCTACAATGAGCAGTTCTTC
.	TRBJ1-4	TRBV10-1	.	CASRPIISIGADGNNEKLFF	TGCGCCAGCAGGCCTATTATCTCAATCGGGGCCGACGGAAATAATGAAAAACTGTTTTTT
.	TRBJ2-2	TRBV6-1	.	CASSEFVGSSLGELFF	TGTGCCAGCAGTGAATTTGTGGGGTCATCATTGGGGGAGCTGTTTTTT
.	TRBJ1-5	TRBV2	.	CASRGSNSNQPQHF	TGTGCCAGCAGAGGGTCGAATAGCAATCAGCCCCAGCATTTT
.	TRBJ1-4	TRBV18	once	CASSTQGEGEKLFF	TGTGCCAGCTCCACCCAGGGTGAAGGAGAAAAACTGTTTTTT
.	TRBJ1-3	TRBV27	.	CASSLRGEGAIYF	TGTGCCAGCAGTTTGCGGGGGGAAGGCGCCATATATTTT
TRBD1	TRBJ1-1	TRBV3-1/TRBV3-2	.	CASSQPRGQGQGEAFF	TGTGCCAGCAGCCAACCAAGGGGGCAGGGTCAGGGTGAAGCTTTCTTT
TRBD1	TRBJ2-2	TRBV7-3	.	CASSTSTGLNTGELFF	TGTGCCAGCAGCACCTCGACAGGGCTAAACACCGGGGAGCTGTTTTTT
.	TRBJ2-5	TRBV18	.	CASSPGPQETQYF	TGTGCCAGCTCACCAGGTCCGCAAGAGACCCAGTACTTC
.	TRBJ1-5	TRBV6-4	.	CASSNDRNQPQHF	TGTGCCAGCAGTAATGACCGGAATCAGCCCCAGCATTTT
.	TRBJ1-4	TRBV6-2/TRBV6-3	once	CASSDRGQQNEKLFF	TGTGCCAGCAGTGACCGTGGACAGCAAAATGAAAAACTGTTTTTT
TRBD2	TRBJ2-1	TRBV5-1	.	CASSLSGGDLEQFF	TGCGCCAGCAGCTTGAGCGGGGGGGACCTTGAGCAGTTCTTC
.	TRBJ1-1	TRBV6-1	.	CASRVVAGRGTEAFF	TGTGCCAGCAGAGTTGTGGCGGGGCGAGGGACTGAAGCTTTCTTT
.	TRBJ2-7	TRBV10-3	.	CAIMQGGSIYEQYF	TGTGCCATCATGCAGGGGGGAAGTATCTACGAGCAGTACTTC
.	TRBJ1-2	TRBV29-1	.	CSVVSGTPASYGYTF	TGCAGCGTTGTATCCGGGACCCCGGCGAGCTATGGCTACACCTTC